Listed below are T cell receptor beta chains from one sample, sequenced in a study of CD8+CD57+ T cells in acquired aplastic anemia. MiXCR, applied by TCRdb to the reads, yields one record per CDR3 protein. The sample holds roughly 130,000 distinct CDR3 sequences, around 46% seen once. Input material: sorted CD4+, CD8+, or CD8+CD57+ T cells (not recorded which) from PBMCs. Receptors were obtained from a human donor in good health, serving as a control. CDR3s include the opening cysteine and the closing phenylalanine or tryptophan. A D gene is named only where the DNA matches it firmly. Not all rows give a size; the values are once, few, many and, for expanded clones, a class.

TRBD2	TRBJ2-3	9	TRBV20-1	few	TGCGGATCTAGCGGGGGGCAGTATTTT	CGSSGGQYF
TRBD1	TRBJ1-2	15	TRBV7-8	NA	TGTGCCAGCAGCTTCCACAGGGGGTCCGGAGCTGGCTACACCTTC	CASSFHRGSGAGYTF
NA	TRBJ1-2	11	TRBV6-1	many	TGTGCCAGCAGTGGTAACTATGGCTACACCTTC	CASSGNYGYTF
TRBD1	TRBJ2-7	15	TRBV4-1	few	TGCGCCAGCAGCCCGTCGACAGGGATCTCGGTGGAGCAGTACTTC	CASSPSTGISVEQYF
NA	TRBJ1-1	15	TRBV19	NA	TGTGCCAGCAGCTTCCCCTTAACAGTGGACACTGAAGCTTTCTTT	CASSFPLTVDTEAFF
NA	TRBJ2-6	15	TRBV19	NA	TGTGCCAGTAGTATCATGGGGACCGGGGCCAACGTCCTGACTTTC	CASSIMGTGANVLTF
NA	TRBJ2-5	12	TRBV29-1	few	TGCAGCGTTGAAGTGAGGAGGGAGACCCAGTACTTC	CSVEVRRETQYF
TRBD2	TRBJ2-7	15	TRBV2	NA	TGTGCCAGCAGCGCTGGACTAGCGGGAGGCTCCGAGCAGTACTTC	CASSAGLAGGSEQYF
NA	TRBJ2-7	14	TRBV7-9	few	TGTGCCAGCAGCTCCCATCATCAGGGCTACGAGCAGTACTTC	CASSSHHQGYEQYF
NA	TRBJ2-1	17	TRBV11-2	many	TGTGCCAGCAGCTTAGATCGGGTTCAAGGGAGCAGAGGTGAGCAGTTCTTC	CASSLDRVQGSRGEQFF
TRBD1	TRBJ1-1	14	TRBV2	NA	TGTGCCAGCCCCTCCGGGACAGGGGCCACTGAAGCTTTCTTT	CASPSGTGATEAFF
NA	TRBJ1-2	12	TRBV10-3	many	TGTGCCATCAGTCAGGTCGACTATGGCTACACCTTC	CAISQVDYGYTF
TRBD2	TRBJ2-5	15	TRBV5-1	many	TGCGCCAGCAGCCCACTAGCGGGGGGTGAAGAGACCCAGTACTTC	CASSPLAGGEETQYF